The 2 T cell receptor beta chains in this list originate from one sample, sequenced in a study of T cells in Graves' hyperthyroidism and ophthalmopathy. Researchers amplified the TCR beta CDR3 regions from RNA transcripts. HTBI primers were employed in a first-round RT-PCR of the TCR CDR3. TCRdb redid the calling of the multiplex PCR reads with MiXCR, one entry per CDR3 protein. The sample includes over 300,000 distinct CDR3 sequences, approximately 15% seen only once; the top ten take roughly 11%. Material: blood. All receptors derive from a woman aged 55 to 70 with Graves' hyperthyroidism.

This clonotype was detected ten times or more. V is TRBV2 and J is TRBJ2-7, with 14 bases lining up with TRBD2. The CDR3 extends over 17 amino acids. Germline loops: CDR1 SNHLY, CDR2 FYNNEI. Losses at the gene ends were 5 bases for V and 6 bases for J; bases not matched to a gene: 12. This CDR3 is CASSSTSGRAGSSEQYF. In DNA, the CDR3 is TGTGCCAGCAGTTCGACTAGCGGGAGGGCCGGATCGAGCGAGCAGTACTTC. The whole variable domain, filled in from reference TRBV2 and TRBJ2-7, reads EPEVTQTPSHQVTQMGQEVILRCVPISNHLYFYWYRQILGQKVEFLVSFYNNEISEKSEIFDDQFSVERPDGSNFTLKIRSTKLEDSAMYFCASSSTSGRAGSSEQYFGPGTRLTVT.

This clonotype was seen at least ten times. V gene TRBV20-1 combines with J gene TRBJ2-1, with D perhaps assigned TRBD1 or TRBD2 (5 bases each). This CDR3 spans 13 amino acids. Trimming stripped 7 bases from V and 4 bases from J, with 14 bases between. Germline V CDR1 and CDR2: DFQATT, SNEGSKA (reference sequence). Here the CDR3 DNA reads TGCAGTGTTGGGGGAGCGGCTTACAATGAGCAGTTCTTC. Translated: CSVGGAAYNEQFF.